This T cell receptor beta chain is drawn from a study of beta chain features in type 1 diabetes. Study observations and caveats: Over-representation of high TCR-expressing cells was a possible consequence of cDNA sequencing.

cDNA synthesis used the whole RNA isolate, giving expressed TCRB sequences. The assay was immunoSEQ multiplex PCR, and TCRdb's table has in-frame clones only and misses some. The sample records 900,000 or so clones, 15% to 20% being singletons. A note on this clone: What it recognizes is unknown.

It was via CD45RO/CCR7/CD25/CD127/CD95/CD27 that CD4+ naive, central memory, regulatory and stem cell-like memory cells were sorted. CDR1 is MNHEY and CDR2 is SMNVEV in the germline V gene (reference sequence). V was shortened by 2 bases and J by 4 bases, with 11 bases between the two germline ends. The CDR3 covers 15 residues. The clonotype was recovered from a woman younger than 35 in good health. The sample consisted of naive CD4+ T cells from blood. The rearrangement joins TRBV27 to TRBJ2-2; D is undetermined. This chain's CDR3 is CASSLRRVSTGELFF. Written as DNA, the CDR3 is TGTGCCAGCAGTTTAAGAAGGGTATCCACCGGGGAGCTGTTTTTT.